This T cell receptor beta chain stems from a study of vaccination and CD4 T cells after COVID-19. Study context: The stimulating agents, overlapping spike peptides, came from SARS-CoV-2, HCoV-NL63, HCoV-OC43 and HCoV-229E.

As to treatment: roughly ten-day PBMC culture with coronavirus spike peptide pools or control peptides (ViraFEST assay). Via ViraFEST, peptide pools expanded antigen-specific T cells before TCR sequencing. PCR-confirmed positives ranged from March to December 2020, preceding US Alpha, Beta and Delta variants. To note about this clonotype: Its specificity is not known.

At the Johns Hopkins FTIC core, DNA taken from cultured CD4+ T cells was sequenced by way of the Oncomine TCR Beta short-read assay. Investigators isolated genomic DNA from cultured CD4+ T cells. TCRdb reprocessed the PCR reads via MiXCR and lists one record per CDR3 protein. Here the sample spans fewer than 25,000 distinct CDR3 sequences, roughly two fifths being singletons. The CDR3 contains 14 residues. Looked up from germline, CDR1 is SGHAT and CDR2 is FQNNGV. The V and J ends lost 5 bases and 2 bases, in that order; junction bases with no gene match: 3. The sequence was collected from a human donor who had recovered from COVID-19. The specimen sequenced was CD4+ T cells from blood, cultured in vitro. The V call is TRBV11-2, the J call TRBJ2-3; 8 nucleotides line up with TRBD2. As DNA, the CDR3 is TGTGCCAGCAGCCGGGAGGGTCTCACAGATACGCAGTATTTT. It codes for CASSREGLTDTQYF.